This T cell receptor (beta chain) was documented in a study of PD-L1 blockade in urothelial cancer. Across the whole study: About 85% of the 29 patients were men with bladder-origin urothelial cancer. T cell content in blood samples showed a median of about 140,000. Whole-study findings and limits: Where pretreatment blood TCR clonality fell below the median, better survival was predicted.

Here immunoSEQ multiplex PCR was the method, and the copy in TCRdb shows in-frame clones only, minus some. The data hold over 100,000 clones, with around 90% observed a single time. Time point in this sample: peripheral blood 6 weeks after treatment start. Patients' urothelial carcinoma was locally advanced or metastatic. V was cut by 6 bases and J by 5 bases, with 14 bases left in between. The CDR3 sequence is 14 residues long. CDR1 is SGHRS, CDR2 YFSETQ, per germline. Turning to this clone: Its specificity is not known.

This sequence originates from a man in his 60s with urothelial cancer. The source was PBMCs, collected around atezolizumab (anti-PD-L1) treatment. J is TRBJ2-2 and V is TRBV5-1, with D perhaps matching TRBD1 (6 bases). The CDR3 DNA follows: TGCGCCAGCAACAGGGTAATGGGAACCGGGGAGCTGTTTTTT. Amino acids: CASNRVMGTGELFF.